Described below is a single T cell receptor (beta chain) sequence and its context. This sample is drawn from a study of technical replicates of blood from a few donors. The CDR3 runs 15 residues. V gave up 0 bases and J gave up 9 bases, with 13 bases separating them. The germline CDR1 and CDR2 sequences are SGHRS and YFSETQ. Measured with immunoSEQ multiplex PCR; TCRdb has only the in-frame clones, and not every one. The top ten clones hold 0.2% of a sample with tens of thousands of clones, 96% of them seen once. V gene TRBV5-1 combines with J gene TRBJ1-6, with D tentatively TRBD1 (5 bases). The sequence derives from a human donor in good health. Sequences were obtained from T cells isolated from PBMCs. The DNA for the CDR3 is TGCGCCAGCAGCTTGGCAGGGAGGTTCAGTTCACCCCTCCACTTT. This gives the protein CASSLAGRFSSPLHF.